Below, 18 T cell receptor beta chains from the same sample are listed, as sequenced in a study of T cell changes during pregnancy in multiple sclerosis. The table came from immunoSEQ multiplex PCR; TCRdb's copy has only in-frame clones and leaves some out. There are roughly 80,000 clones in the sample; 93% occur only once, and approximately 2.4% lies in the top ten. Sample: peripheral blood, taken in the second trimester of pregnancy. These receptors all come from a female donor with multiple sclerosis, enrolled in a pregnancy study.

This chain uses TRBV6-5 with TRBJ2-5; 7 nucleotides align to TRBD2. The J segment lost 3 bases and the V segment lost 7 bases, leaving 14 bases of the junction unmatched. The CDR3 runs 16 residues. Germline loops: CDR1 MNHEY, CDR2 SVGAGI. DNA for the CDR3: TGTGCCAGCACCTACTCGTTTGGGGAGGGAGAAGAGACCCAGTACTTC. Amino acids: CASTYSFGEGEETQYF.

The chain combines TRBV28 with TRBJ2-7; tentative D call: TRBD1 (6 bases). The CDR3 has 12 amino acids. Germline CDR1 is MDHEN and CDR2 is SYDVKM. The V gene lost 8 bases and the J gene lost 3 bases, with 11 bases spanning the gap. The CDR3 reads CASGPGDYEQYF. The CDR3 region has the DNA TGTGCCAGCGGTCCAGGGGACTACGAGCAGTACTTC.

The chain uses TRBV7-9 and TRBJ1-2; 9 bases map to TRBD1. Germline V gene sequence: CDR1 SEHNR, CDR2 FQNEAQ (reference sequence). This CDR3 is built from 15 residues. V was pared by 2 bases and J by 3 bases, with 4 bases of the junction left unmatched. The CDR3 DNA reads TGTGCCAGCAGCTTAATGGGACAGGGAGACTATGGCTACACCTTC. It yields the protein CASSLMGQGDYGYTF.

This clone turned up a few times. The V gene is TRBV10-2, the J gene TRBJ2-3; 8 bases match TRBD2. This CDR3 has 17 amino acids. J gave up 1 base and V 7 bases, and 13 bases lay outside the gene matches. CDR1 WSHSY and CDR2 SAAADI come from the germline V gene. The CDR3 sequence is CASTQSRTSRGTDTQYF. CDR3 DNA sequence: TGCGCCAGCACCCAAAGTAGGACTAGCAGAGGCACAGATACGCAGTATTTT.

The chain links TRBV9 to TRBJ1-2; D possibly corresponds to TRBD1 (5 bases). V gave up 0 bases and J gave up 7 bases, with 10 bases separating them. CDR1 and CDR2 (germline): SGDLS, YYNGEE. The CDR3 covers 13 residues. The CDR3 DNA is TGTGCCAGCAGCGTAGGGGCGGGACTTGGCTACACCTTC. This translates into CASSVGAGLGYTF.

This clone was recorded once. The chain joins TRBV9 to TRBJ2-3; 10 positions agree with TRBD2. The CDR3 loop spans 15 amino acids. After removal of 2 bases from V and 6 bases from J, the junction contained 6 bases not matched to a gene. Per germline, CDR1 SGDLS and CDR2 YYNGEE. This CDR3 is CASSVRWTSGDTQYF. CDR3 sequence (DNA): TGTGCCAGCAGCGTTCGATGGACTAGCGGTGATACGCAGTATTTT.

The chain combines TRBV9 with TRBJ2-7, with 7 bases lining up with TRBD1. This CDR3 has 13 residues. Germline loops: CDR1 SGDLS, CDR2 YYNGEE. V dropped 3 bases and J dropped 1; count of bases not matched to a gene: 1. CDR3 residues: CASSEQGSYEQYF. The CDR3 DNA sequence: TGTGCCAGCAGCGAACAGGGGTCCTACGAGCAGTACTTC.

The chain couples TRBV5-5 to TRBJ1-4; D not resolved. CDR1 and CDR2 (germline): SGHKS, YYEKEE (reference sequence). This CDR3 spans 15 amino acids. V shed 0 bases and J shed 8 bases, with 14 bases lying between them. CDR3 nucleotide sequence: TGTGCCAGCAGCTTGGGCGGAGTCTTAATCGAAAAACTGTTTTTT. As protein: CASSLGGVLIEKLFF.

The gene calls are TRBV5-1 and TRBJ2-4; tentative D call: TRBD1 (6 bases). Between the trimmed V and J ends, which lost 0 bases and 2 bases, there was a span of 15 bases. Looked up from germline, CDR1 is SGHRS and CDR2 is YFSETQ. The CDR3 runs 17 residues. CDR3 nucleotides: TGCGCCAGCAGCTTGGGGCAGGGGAGTGAGACCAAAAACATTCAGTACTTC. Amino acid sequence: CASSLGQGSETKNIQYF.

The V gene is TRBV7-9, the J gene TRBJ1-2; D ambiguous. The V and J ends lost 5 bases and 4 bases respectively, with 8 bases between them. CDR1 is SEHNR and CDR2 is FQNEAQ in the germline V gene (reference sequence). The CDR3 consists of 12 residues. CDR3 region: CASSPYSYGYTF. CDR3 in DNA: TGTGCCAGCAGCCCATACAGCTATGGCTACACCTTC.

V usage is TRBV29-1 and J usage is TRBJ2-4; a possible D gene is TRBD2 (6 bases). Germline assignment: CDR1 SQVTM and CDR2 ANQGSEA. Trimming took 1 base from V and 0 from J, leaving 19 bases between them. The CDR3 runs to 18 residues. CDR3: CSVEGGAPGVLAKNIQYF. As DNA, the CDR3 is TGCAGCGTTGAAGGAGGGGCCCCGGGGGTTCTAGCCAAAAACATTCAGTACTTC.

The chain couples TRBV21-1 to TRBJ1-5; the D call TRBD1 from the table was never checked on the DNA. TRBV21-1 is annotated as a pseudogene. The CDR3 contains 15 residues. The CDR3 sequence: CASSKAQDSNQPQHF. CDR3 bases: TGTGCCAGCAGCAAAGCGCAGGATAGCAATCAGCCCCAGCATTTT.

The chain links TRBV11-2 to TRBJ1-4; D ambiguous. This CDR3 has 14 amino acids. The ends were cut back, 1 base at V and 8 bases at J, with 11 bases in the middle. Germline lookup yields CDR1 SGHAT and CDR2 FQNNGV. The CDR3 bases are TGTGCCAGCAGCTTAGTGGGCAATTCCGAAAAACTGTTTTTT. Translating gives CASSLVGNSEKLFF. The variable domain in full, with the rest retrieved from reference TRBV11-2 and TRBJ1-4, is EAGVAQSPRYKIIEKRQSVAFWCNPISGHATLYWYQQILGQGPKLLIQFQNNGVVDDSQLPKDRFSAERLKGVDSTLKIQPAKLEDSAVYLCASSLVGNSEKLFFGSGTQLSVL.

This chain joins TRBV5-6 and TRBJ1-5, with D possibly matching TRBD1 (5 bases). In germline, CDR1 is SGHDT, CDR2 YYEEEE. The CDR3 consists of 14 residues. V was clipped by 4 bases and J by 6 bases, with 14 bases between them. The CDR3 DNA sequence: TGTGCCAGCAGCAATCGTCAGGGCCCTCAGCCCCAGCATTTT. Translated, it gives CASSNRQGPQPQHF.

The chain combines TRBV6-5 with TRBJ2-7, with 10 bases fitting TRBD1. Germline assignment: CDR1 MNHEY and CDR2 SVGAGI. V lost 6 bases and J lost 4; bases outside the gene matches: 6. This CDR3 contains 14 residues. The CDR3 loop reads CASSVGTGVYEQYF. The CDR3 DNA reads TGTGCCAGCAGCGTCGGGACAGGGGTTTACGAGCAGTACTTC.

The V call is TRBV18, the J call TRBJ1-1; D gene uncertain. The CDR3 length is 15 residues. The germline V gene has CDR1 KGHSH and CDR2 LQKENI. The V and J ends lost 0 bases and 4 bases respectively, with 12 bases between them. CDR3: CASSPPIPGFTEAFF. The CDR3 DNA reads as TGTGCCAGCTCACCACCGATTCCGGGATTCACTGAAGCTTTCTTT.

This chain connects TRBV6-5 to TRBJ2-7; 7 nucleotides align to TRBD1. This CDR3 spans 14 amino acids. V lost 0 bases and J lost 7; bases outside the gene matches: 6. Germline CDR1 reads MNHEY; CDR2 reads SVGAGI. The CDR3 DNA sequence: TGTGCCAGCAGTTACTCGAGCAAGGGACAGGAGCAGTACTTC. This encodes CASSYSSKGQEQYF.

This chain joins TRBV7-2 and TRBJ1-3; D is uncertain. This CDR3 has 17 amino acids. Germline V gene sequence: CDR1 SGHTA, CDR2 FQGNSA. Trimming stripped 5 bases from V and 2 bases from J, with 19 bases between. The CDR3 DNA follows: TGTGCCAGCAGCAAGTCTGTGTGGGGAGAAGCTGGAAACACCATATATTTT. It codes for CASSKSVWGEAGNTIYF.